The 4 T cell receptor beta chains reported below all come from one sample, sequenced in a study of shared clonotypes between healthy human individuals. Produced via immunoSEQ multiplex PCR; TCRdb's table is partial and in-frame only. The repertoire consists of about 360,000 clones, with 73% occurring once and the leading ten covering around 9.3%. Sequenced input: memory CD4+ T cells sorted from blood. Subset noted: CD45RA-negative fraction. The receptors here all came from a man aged 25 to 45 in good health.

The CDR3, as DNA: TGTGCCATCACCCCGGGGAACACAGATACGCAGTATTTT. Amino acid sequence: CAITPGNTDTQYF. The chain joins TRBV10-3 to TRBJ2-3, with a tentative D call TRBD2 (5 bases). Germline CDR1 and CDR2: ENHRY and SYGVKD. The CDR3 totals 13 residues. V lost 7 bases and J 2 bases, leaving 10 bases between the germline ends.

This rearrangement joins TRBV7-2 to TRBJ2-5, with TRBD2 matching over 8 bases. Losses at the gene ends were 1 base for V and 5 bases for J; bases not matched to a gene: 6. This CDR3 region has 15 residues. Germline-derived CDR1 and CDR2 are SGHTA and FQGNSA. The CDR3: CASSLDSGVRETQYF. The CDR3 nucleotides are TGTGCCAGCAGCTTAGATAGCGGGGTGAGGGAGACCCAGTACTTC.

This chain uses TRBV5-6 with TRBJ1-2, with a possible D match to TRBD1 (5 bases). The CDR3 extends over 15 amino acids. The V gene lost 3 bases and the J gene lost 5 bases, with 17 bases spanning the gap. Germline-derived CDR1 and CDR2 are SGHDT and YYEEEE. Written as DNA, the CDR3 is TGTGCCAGCAGCTCGACCCAGGGAGCGGGGTATGGCTACACCTTC. Translating it yields CASSSTQGAGYGYTF.

The genes are TRBV6-5 and TRBJ2-1, with D perhaps matching TRBD2 (8 bases). Trimming took 6 bases from V and 2 from J, leaving 14 bases between them. The V gene's germline CDR1 is MNHEY and CDR2 SVGAGI. The CDR3 consists of 15 residues. CDR3 nucleotide sequence: TGTGCCAGCAGCACGGGAGGGGGCACCTACAATGAGCAGTTCTTC. Translating it yields CASSTGGGTYNEQFF.